Listed here are 12 T cell receptor beta chains from one sample, sequenced in a study of PD-1 blockade in classical Hodgkin lymphoma. No patient escaped relapse after autologous stem cell transplantation, and brentuximab vedotin exposure varied. Produced via immunoSEQ multiplex PCR; TCRdb's table is partial and in-frame only. Among about 6,800 clones listed, 75% to 85% were seen once. Sequences were derived from peripheral blood mononuclear cells (PBMCs), sampled before the second cycle of nivolumab. These receptor sequences come from a human donor with classical Hodgkin lymphoma.

This sequence joins TRBV4-3 and TRBJ2-7; D possibly matches TRBD1 or TRBD2 (5 bases each). The CDR3 loop spans 15 amino acids. Between the trimmed V and J ends, which lost 3 bases and 6 bases, there was a span of 18 bases. Germline lookup yields CDR1 LGHNA and CDR2 YSLEER. CDR3 protein: CASSHSRGPRREQYF. DNA of the CDR3: TGCGCCAGCAGCCATTCACGGGGCCCAAGGCGCGAGCAGTACTTC.

Comments on this clone: The junction differs from germline at one of its ends, possibly a read error. CDR3 amino acids: CASSSQRGVHNEQFF. The CDR3 DNA follows: TGTGCTAGCAGCTCCCAGAGGGGGGTCCACAATGAGCAGTTCTTC. The chain combines TRBV7-7 with TRBJ2-1; D might be TRBD1 or TRBD2, each matching 6 bases. Germline V gene data show CDR1 as SSHAT and CDR2 as FNYEAQ (reference sequence). The CDR3 covers 15 residues.

The rearrangement links TRBV11-2 to TRBJ2-7, with D possibly matching TRBD2 (6 bases). CDR3 length: 14 amino acids. V was pared by 4 bases and J by 7 bases, with 17 bases between. Germline assignment: CDR1 SGHAT and CDR2 FQNNGV. CDR3 sequence (DNA): TGTGCCAGCAGCTCAAGGGGACTGAAGAGGGAGCAGTACTTC. It yields the protein CASSSRGLKREQYF. The variable domain in full, with the rest retrieved from reference TRBV11-2 and TRBJ2-7, is EAGVAQSPRYKIIEKRQSVAFWCNPISGHATLYWYQQILGQGPKLLIQFQNNGVVDDSQLPKDRFSAERLKGVDSTLKIQPAKLEDSAVYLCASSSRGLKREQYFGPGTRLTVT.

The V gene is TRBV5-4, the J gene TRBJ2-1; 8 bases align to TRBD2. The CDR3 runs 14 residues. The junction had 5 bases not matched to a gene; V was cut back by 0 bases and J by 9 bases. CDR1 is SGHNT, CDR2 YYREEE, per germline (reference sequence). The CDR3: CASSLDGRAREQFF. The CDR3 DNA follows: TGTGCCAGCAGCTTGGACGGGAGGGCCCGTGAGCAGTTCTTC. Supplemented by reference TRBV5-4 and TRBJ2-1, the full variable domain reads ETGVTQSPTHLIKTRGQQVTLRCSSQSGHNTVSWYQQALGQGPQFIFQYYREEENGRGNFPPRFSGLQFPNYSSELNVNALELDDSALYLCASSLDGRAREQFFGPGTRLTVL.

V is TRBV19 and J is TRBJ1-4; 8 bases match TRBD1. J gave up 1 base and V 0 bases, and 1 base lay outside the gene matches. This CDR3 spans 16 amino acids. Germline V CDR1 and CDR2: LNHDA, SQIVND (reference sequence). Here the CDR3 DNA reads TGTGCCAGTAGTATAGACGACAGGGGAACTAATGAAAAACTGTTTTTT. This gives the protein CASSIDDRGTNEKLFF.

The rearrangement links TRBV6-6 to TRBJ2-1; D is unclear. The V end was cut by 6 bases, the J end by 8 bases, with 14 bases between. Germline values: CDR1 MNHNY, CDR2 SVGAGI (reference sequence). There are 13 residues in the CDR3. The CDR3 region has the DNA TGTGCCAGCAGCCCTACAGATATCCATGAGCAGTTCTTC. Amino acid sequence: CASSPTDIHEQFF.

The J gene is TRBJ2-7, the V gene TRBV29-1, with D perhaps matching TRBD2 (6 bases). CDR1 and CDR2 from the germline V gene are SQVTM and ANQGSEA. This CDR3 spans 13 amino acids. Deletions cut 3 bases from V and 2 bases from J, with 11 bases between. The DNA of the CDR3 is TGCAGCGTTGAGGAGGGCCCCACCTACGAGCAGTACTTC. Encoded protein: CSVEEGPTYEQYF.

This clone was found a few times. The chain is built from TRBV7-2 and TRBJ2-3; TRBD2 agrees at 10 bases. This CDR3 is 16 amino acids long. Germline CDR1 and CDR2: SGHTA and FQGNSA. With V trimmed by 5 bases and J by 0 bases, 5 bases remained unmatched. This chain's CDR3 is CASSRLAGSSTDTQYF. In DNA, the CDR3 is TGTGCCAGCAGCAGACTAGCGGGTTCTAGCACAGATACGCAGTATTTT. The full variable domain, in which reference TRBV7-2 and TRBJ2-3 provide the parts outside the CDR3, is GAGVSQSPSNKVTEKGKDVELRCDPISGHTALYWYRQSLGQGLEFLIYFQGNSAPDKSGLPSDRFSAERTGGSVSTLTIQRTQQEDSAVYLCASSRLAGSSTDTQYFGPGTRLTVL.

This chain links TRBV7-2 with TRBJ2-5; perhaps TRBD1 as D (6 bases). CDR3 length equals 13 residues. V was shortened by 4 bases and J by 5 bases, with 11 bases between the two germline ends. Germline assignment: CDR1 SGHTA and CDR2 FQGNSA. CDR3 residues: CASSSRTEETQYF. CDR3 coding DNA: TGTGCCAGCAGCTCCCGGACAGAGGAGACCCAGTACTTC. The full variable domain, its missing parts supplied by reference TRBV7-2 and TRBJ2-5, is GAGVSQSPSNKVTEKGKDVELRCDPISGHTALYWYRQSLGQGLEFLIYFQGNSAPDKSGLPSDRFSAERTGGSVSTLTIQRTQQEDSAVYLCASSSRTEETQYFGPGTRLLVL.

The chain couples TRBV6-5 to TRBJ1-5; D gene ambiguous. The CDR3 spans 15 residues. Germline V lookup: CDR1 MNHEY, CDR2 SVGAGI. V was pared by 6 bases and J by 2 bases, with 14 bases between. CDR3 residues: CASSPSNLGNQPQHF. In DNA, the CDR3 is TGTGCCAGCAGCCCCTCGAACCTAGGCAATCAGCCCCAGCATTTT.

The V and J genes are TRBV5-4 and TRBJ2-5, with a weak D call TRBD2 (6 bases). The CDR3 spans 13 residues. In germline, CDR1 is SGHNT, CDR2 YYREEE (reference sequence). Between the trimmed V and J ends, which lost 0 bases and 5 bases, there was a span of 8 bases. CDR3 in DNA: TGTGCCAGCAGCTTGGCCCGGGGGGAGACCCAGTACTTC. Translation gives CASSLARGETQYF.

The chain uses TRBV5-6 and TRBJ2-3, with D hard to call. The CDR3 totals 11 residues. V lost 2 bases, J lost 5 bases, and 3 bases lay in between. Germline V gene lookup returns CDR1 SGHDT and CDR2 YYEEEE. The CDR3 nucleotides are TGTGCCAGCAGCTTCCAAGATACGCAGTATTTT. Amino acid sequence: CASSFQDTQYF.